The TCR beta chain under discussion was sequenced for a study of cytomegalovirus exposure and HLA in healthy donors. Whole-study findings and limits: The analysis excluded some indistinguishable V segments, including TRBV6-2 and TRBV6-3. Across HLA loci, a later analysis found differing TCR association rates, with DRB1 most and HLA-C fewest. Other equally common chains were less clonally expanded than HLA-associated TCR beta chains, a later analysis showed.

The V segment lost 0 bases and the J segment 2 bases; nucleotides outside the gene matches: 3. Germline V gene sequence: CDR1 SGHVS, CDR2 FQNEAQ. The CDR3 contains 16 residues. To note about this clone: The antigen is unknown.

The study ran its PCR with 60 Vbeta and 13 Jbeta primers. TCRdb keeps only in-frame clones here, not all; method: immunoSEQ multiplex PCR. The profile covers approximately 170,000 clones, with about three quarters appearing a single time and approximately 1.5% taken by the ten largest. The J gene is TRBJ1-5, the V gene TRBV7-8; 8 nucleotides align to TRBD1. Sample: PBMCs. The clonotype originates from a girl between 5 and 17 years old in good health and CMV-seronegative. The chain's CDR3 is CASSLARGLRNQPQHF. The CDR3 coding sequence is TGTGCCAGCAGCTTAGCCAGGGGGCTTCGCAATCAGCCCCAGCATTTT.